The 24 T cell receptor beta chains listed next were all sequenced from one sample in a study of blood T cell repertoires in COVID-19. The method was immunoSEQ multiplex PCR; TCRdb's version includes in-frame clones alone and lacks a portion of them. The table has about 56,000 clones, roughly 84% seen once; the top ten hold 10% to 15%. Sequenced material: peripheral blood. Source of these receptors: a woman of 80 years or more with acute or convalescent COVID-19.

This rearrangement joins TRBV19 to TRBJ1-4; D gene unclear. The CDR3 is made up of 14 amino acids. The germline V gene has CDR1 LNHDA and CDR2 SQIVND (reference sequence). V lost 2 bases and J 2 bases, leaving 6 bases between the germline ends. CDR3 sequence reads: CASSIWRTNEKLFF. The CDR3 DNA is TGTGCCAGTAGTATATGGAGGACTAATGAAAAACTGTTTTTT. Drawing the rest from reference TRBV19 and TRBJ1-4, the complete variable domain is DGGITQSPKYLFRKEGQNVTLSCEQNLNHDAMYWYRQDPGQGLRLIYYSQIVNDFQKGDIAEGYSVSREKKESFPLTVTSAQKNPTAFYLCASSIWRTNEKLFFGSGTQLSVL.

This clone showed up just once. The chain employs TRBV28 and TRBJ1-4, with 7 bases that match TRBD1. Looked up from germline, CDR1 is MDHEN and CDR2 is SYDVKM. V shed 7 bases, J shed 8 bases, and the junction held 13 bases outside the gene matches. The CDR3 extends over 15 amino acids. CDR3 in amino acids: CASKASGTVGEKLFF. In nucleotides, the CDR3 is TGTGCCAGCAAAGCGTCCGGGACAGTGGGGGAAAAACTGTTTTTT.

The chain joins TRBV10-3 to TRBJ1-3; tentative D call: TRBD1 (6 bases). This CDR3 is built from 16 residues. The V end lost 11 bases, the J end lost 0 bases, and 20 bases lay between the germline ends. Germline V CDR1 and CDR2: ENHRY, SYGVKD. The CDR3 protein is CAGASTGVGSGNTIYF. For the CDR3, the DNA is TGTGCCGGGGCCTCGACAGGAGTAGGCTCTGGAAACACCATATATTTT.

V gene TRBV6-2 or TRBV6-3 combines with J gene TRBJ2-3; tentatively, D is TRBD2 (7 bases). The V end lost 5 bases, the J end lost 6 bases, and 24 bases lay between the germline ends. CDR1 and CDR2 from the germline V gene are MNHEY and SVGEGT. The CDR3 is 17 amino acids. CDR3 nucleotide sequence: TGTGCCAGCAGTCCCCCCAAGGGGGTTGCGGGAGACGATACGCAGTATTTT. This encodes CASSPPKGVAGDDTQYF.

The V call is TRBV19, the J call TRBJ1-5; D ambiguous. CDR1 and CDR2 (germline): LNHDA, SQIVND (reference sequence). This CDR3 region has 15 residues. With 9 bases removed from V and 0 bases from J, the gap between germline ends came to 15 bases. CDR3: CARTEYLYSNQPQHF. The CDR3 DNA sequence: TGTGCCAGAACAGAATACCTTTATAGCAATCAGCCCCAGCATTTT. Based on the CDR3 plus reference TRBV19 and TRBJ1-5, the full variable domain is DGGITQSPKYLFRKEGQNVTLSCEQNLNHDAMYWYRQDPGQGLRLIYYSQIVNDFQKGDIAEGYSVSREKKESFPLTVTSAQKNPTAFYLCARTEYLYSNQPQHFGDGTRLSIL.

CDR3 DNA sequence: TGTGCCTGGACCCCGACAGGGGGAGGTGAAAAACTGTTTTTT. It specifies CAWTPTGGGEKLFF. This chain connects TRBV30 to TRBJ1-4; the match to TRBD1 covers 9 bases. The CDR3 has 14 residues. Trimming at V came to 4 bases and at J to 7 bases, leaving 7 bases not matched to a gene. CDR1 GTSNPN and CDR2 SVGIG come from the germline V gene (reference sequence).

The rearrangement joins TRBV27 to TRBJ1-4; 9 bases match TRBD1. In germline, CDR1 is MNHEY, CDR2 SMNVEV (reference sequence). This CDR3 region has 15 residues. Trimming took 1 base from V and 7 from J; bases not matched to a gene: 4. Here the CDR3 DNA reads TGTGCCAGCAGTTTATATGGGACAGGGAGTGAAAAACTGTTTTTT. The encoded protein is CASSLYGTGSEKLFF.

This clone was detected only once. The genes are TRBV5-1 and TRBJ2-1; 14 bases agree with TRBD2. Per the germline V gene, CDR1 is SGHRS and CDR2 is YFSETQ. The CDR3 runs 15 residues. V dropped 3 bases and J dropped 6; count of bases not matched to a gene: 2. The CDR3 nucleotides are TGCGCCAGCAGCTCGACTAGCGGGGGGGCCAATGAGCAGTTCTTC. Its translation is CASSSTSGGANEQFF.

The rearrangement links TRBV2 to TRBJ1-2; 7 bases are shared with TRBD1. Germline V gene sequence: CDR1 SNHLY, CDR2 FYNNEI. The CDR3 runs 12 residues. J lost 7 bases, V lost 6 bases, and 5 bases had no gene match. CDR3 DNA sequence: TGTGCCAGCAGAAGACAGGGAAGTGGCTACACCTTC. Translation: CASRRQGSGYTF.

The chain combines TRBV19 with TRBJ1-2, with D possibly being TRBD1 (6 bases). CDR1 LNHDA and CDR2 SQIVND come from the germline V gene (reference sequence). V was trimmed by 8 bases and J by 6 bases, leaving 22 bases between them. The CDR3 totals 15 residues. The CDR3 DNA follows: TGTGCCAGTCTTTGGGCGGACAGTGGAGGAGATGGCTACACCTTC. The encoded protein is CASLWADSGGDGYTF.

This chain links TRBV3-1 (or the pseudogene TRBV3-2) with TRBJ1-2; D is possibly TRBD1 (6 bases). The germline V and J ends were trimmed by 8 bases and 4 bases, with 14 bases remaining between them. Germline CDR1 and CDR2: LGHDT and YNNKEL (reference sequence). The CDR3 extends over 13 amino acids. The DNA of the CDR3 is TGTGCCAGCTGGAACCCAGGGGTCTATGGCTACACCTTC. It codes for CASWNPGVYGYTF.

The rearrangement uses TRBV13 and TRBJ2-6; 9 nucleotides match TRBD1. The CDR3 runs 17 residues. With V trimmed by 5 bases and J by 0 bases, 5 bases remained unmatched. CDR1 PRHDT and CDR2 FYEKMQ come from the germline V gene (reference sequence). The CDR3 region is CASSAGTGSSGANVLTF. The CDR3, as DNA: TGTGCCAGCAGCGCTGGGACAGGGAGCTCTGGGGCCAACGTCCTGACTTTC. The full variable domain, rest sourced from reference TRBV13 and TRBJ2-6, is AAGVIQSPRHLIKEKRETATLKCYPIPRHDTVYWYQQGPGQDPQFLISFYEKMQSDKGSIPDRFSAQQFSDYHSELNMSSLELGDSALYFCASSAGTGSSGANVLTFGAGSRLTVL.

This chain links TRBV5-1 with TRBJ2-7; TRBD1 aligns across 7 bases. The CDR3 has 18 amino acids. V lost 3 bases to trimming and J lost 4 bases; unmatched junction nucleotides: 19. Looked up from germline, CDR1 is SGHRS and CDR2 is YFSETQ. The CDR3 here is CASSYGDGLGQLLYEQYF. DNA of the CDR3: TGCGCCAGCAGCTACGGGGACGGGCTGGGACAGCTACTTTACGAGCAGTACTTC.

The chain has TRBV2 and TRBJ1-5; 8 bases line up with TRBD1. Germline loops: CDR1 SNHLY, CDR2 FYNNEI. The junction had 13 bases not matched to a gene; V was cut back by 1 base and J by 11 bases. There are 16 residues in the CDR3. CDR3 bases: TGTGCCAGCAGTGAAGGGGGCCAGGGGGCCGGGAAGGCCCAGCATTTT. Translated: CASSEGGQGAGKAQHF.

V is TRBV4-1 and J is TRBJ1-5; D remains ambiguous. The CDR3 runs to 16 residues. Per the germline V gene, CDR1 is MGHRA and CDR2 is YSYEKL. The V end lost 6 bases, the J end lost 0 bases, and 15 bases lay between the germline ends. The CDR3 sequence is CASSRVPGISNQPQHF. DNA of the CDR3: TGCGCCAGCAGTCGCGTGCCGGGGATTAGCAATCAGCCCCAGCATTTT.

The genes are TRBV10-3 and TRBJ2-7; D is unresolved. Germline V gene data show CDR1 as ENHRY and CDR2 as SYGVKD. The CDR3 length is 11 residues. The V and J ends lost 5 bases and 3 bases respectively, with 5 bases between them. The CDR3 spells CAISSIYEQYF. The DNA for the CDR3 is TGTGCCATCAGTTCTATCTACGAGCAGTACTTC.

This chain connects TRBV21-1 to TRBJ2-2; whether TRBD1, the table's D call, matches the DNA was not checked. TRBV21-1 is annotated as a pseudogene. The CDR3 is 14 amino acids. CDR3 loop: CARSGGRNTGELFF. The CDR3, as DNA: TGTGCCAGGAGCGGGGGCCGGAACACCGGGGAGCTGTTTTTT.

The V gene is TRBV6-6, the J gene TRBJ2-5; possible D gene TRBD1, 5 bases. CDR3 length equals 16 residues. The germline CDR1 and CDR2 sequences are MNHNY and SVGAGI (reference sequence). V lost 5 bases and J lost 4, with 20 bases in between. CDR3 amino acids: CASSGDMTDGSETQYF. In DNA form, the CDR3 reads TGTGCCAGCAGTGGCGATATGACAGACGGATCAGAGACCCAGTACTTC.

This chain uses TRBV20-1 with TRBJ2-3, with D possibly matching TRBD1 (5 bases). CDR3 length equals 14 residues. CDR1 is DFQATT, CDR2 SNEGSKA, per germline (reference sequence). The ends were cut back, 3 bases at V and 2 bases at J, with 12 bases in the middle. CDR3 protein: CSASGAIHTDTQYF. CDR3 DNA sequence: TGCAGTGCTAGTGGGGCGATACACACAGATACGCAGTATTTT.

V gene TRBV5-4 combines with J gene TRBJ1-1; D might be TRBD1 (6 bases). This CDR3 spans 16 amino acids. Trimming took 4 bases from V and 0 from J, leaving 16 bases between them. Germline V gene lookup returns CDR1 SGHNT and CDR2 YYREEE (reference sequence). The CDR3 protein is CASSNPTGEMNTEAFF. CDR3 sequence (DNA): TGTGCCAGCAGCAATCCGACAGGTGAAATGAACACTGAAGCTTTCTTT.

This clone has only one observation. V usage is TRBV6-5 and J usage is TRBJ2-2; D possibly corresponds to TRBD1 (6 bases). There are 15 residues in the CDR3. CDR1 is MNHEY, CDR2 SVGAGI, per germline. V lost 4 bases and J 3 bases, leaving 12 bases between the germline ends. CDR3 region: CASSSTGPDTGELFF. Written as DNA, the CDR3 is TGTGCCAGCAGTTCCACAGGGCCGGACACCGGGGAGCTGTTTTTT.

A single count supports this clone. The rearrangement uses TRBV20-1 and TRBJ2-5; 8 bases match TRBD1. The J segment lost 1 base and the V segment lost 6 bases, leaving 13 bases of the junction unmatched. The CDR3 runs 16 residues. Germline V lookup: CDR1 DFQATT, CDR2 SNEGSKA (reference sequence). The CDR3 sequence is CSASPWTGYGQETQYF. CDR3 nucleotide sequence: TGCAGTGCCAGTCCTTGGACAGGGTATGGCCAAGAGACCCAGTACTTC.

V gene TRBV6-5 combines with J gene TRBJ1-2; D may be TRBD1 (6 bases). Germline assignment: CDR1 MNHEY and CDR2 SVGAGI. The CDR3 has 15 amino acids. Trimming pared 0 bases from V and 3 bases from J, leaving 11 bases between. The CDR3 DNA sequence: TGTGCCAGCAGTTACTCATCCACAGGGCACTATGGCTACACCTTC. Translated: CASSYSSTGHYGYTF.

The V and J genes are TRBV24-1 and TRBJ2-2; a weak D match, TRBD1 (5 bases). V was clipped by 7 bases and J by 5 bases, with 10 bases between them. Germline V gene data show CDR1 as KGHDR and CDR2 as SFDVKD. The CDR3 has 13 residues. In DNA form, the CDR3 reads TGTGCCACCAGAAGGGGAAGGACCGGGGAGCTGTTTTTT. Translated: CATRRGRTGELFF.